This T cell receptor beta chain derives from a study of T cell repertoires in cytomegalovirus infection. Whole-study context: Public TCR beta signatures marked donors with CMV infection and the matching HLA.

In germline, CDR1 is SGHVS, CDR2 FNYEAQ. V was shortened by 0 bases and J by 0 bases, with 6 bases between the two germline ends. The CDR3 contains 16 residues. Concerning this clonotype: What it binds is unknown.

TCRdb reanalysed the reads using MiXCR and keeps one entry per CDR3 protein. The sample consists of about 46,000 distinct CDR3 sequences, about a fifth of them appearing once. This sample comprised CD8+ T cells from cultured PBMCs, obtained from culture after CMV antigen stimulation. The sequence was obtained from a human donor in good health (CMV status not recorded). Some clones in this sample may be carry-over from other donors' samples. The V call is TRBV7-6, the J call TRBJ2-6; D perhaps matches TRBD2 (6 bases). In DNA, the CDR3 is TGTGCCAGCAGCTTAGCCGGGGGCTCTGGGGCCAACGTCCTGACTTTC. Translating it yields CASSLAGGSGANVLTF. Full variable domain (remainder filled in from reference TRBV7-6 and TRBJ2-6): GAGVSQSPRYKVTKRGQDVALRCDPISGHVSLYWYRQALGQGPEFLTYFNYEAQQDKSGLPNDRFSAERPEGSISTLTIQRTEQRDSAMYRCASSLAGGSGANVLTFGAGSRLTVL.